Below, 31 T cell receptor beta chains from the same sample are listed, as sequenced in a study of blood T cell repertoires in COVID-19. The protocol was immunoSEQ multiplex PCR, while the TCRdb copy is restricted to in-frame clones and leaves out a portion. The data show fewer than 250,000 clones, approximately 80% seen once. What was sequenced was peripheral blood. The source is a woman older than 75 with acute or convalescent COVID-19.

This clone was seen once. The chain employs TRBV6-5 and TRBJ2-7; a weak D match, TRBD2 (5 bases). The CDR3 extends over 13 amino acids. CDR1 and CDR2 from the germline V gene are MNHEY and SVGAGI. Trimming shortened V by 7 bases and J by 5 bases, and 15 bases separated the two germline ends. The CDR3 spells CASIHRGDDEQYF. CDR3 DNA: TGTGCCAGCATTCATCGGGGTGATGACGAGCAGTACTTC.

This chain uses TRBV27 with TRBJ2-7; TRBD1 is a possible D gene (6 bases). The germline CDR1 and CDR2 sequences are MNHEY and SMNVEV (reference sequence). Deletions cut 8 bases from V and 6 bases from J, with 20 bases between. The CDR3 loop spans 14 amino acids. The CDR3 DNA reads TGTGCCAGCCCTGATAACCGGGACATCCTCGAGCAGTACTTC. Translating gives CASPDNRDILEQYF.

This clone was counted once. This chain uses TRBV18 with TRBJ2-7; 7 bases map to TRBD1. Losses at the gene ends were 3 bases for V and 0 bases for J; bases not matched to a gene: 2. CDR3 length: 14 residues. Germline V gene data show CDR1 as KGHSH and CDR2 as LQKENI. CDR3 loop: CASSPQGDSYEQYF. Written as DNA, the CDR3 is TGTGCCAGCTCACCTCAGGGGGACTCCTACGAGCAGTACTTC.

The CDR3 reads CASSEEGRGPAEAFF. In DNA form, the CDR3 reads TGTGCCAGCAGTGAAGAGGGCAGGGGGCCGGCTGAAGCTTTCTTT. The J gene is TRBJ1-1, the V gene TRBV2; 8 bases are shared with TRBD1. V trimming: 1 base; J trimming: 6 bases; junction bases outside the gene matches: 7. CDR1 is SNHLY, CDR2 FYNNEI, per germline. This CDR3 spans 15 amino acids.

The gene calls are TRBV5-1 and TRBJ2-6; perhaps TRBD1 as D (8 bases). V was clipped by 4 bases and J by 0 bases, with 17 bases between them. Germline V gene lookup returns CDR1 SGHRS and CDR2 YFSETQ. The CDR3 runs 18 residues. CDR3 in amino acids: CASSLQSGTGSGANVLTF. As DNA, the CDR3 is TGCGCCAGCAGCCTCCAAAGCGGGACAGGCTCTGGGGCCAACGTCCTGACTTTC.

The rearrangement links TRBV3-1 (or the pseudogene TRBV3-2) to TRBJ2-7, with D possibly being TRBD2 (6 bases). From germline, CDR1 is LGHDT and CDR2 YNNKEL (reference sequence). V was clipped by 4 bases and J by 6 bases, with 22 bases between them. This CDR3 has 16 amino acids. The DNA for the CDR3 is TGTGCCAGCAGCCGCGCCGGGAGAACCTACTTCGCCGAGCAGTACTTC. Its translation: CASSRAGRTYFAEQYF.

The J gene is TRBJ2-4, the V gene TRBV19; the D gene is possibly TRBD1 (5 bases). The CDR3 runs 15 residues. Germline V gene sequence: CDR1 LNHDA, CDR2 SQIVND (reference sequence). Trimming took off 5 bases at V and 0 bases at J, with 11 bases between the two ends. CDR3 DNA: TGTGCCAGTAGTGTTGGGGCCCGAGCCAAAAACATTCAGTACTTC. This codes for CASSVGARAKNIQYF.

The rearrangement uses TRBV6-2 or TRBV6-3 and TRBJ2-7; TRBD1 agrees at 10 bases. CDR1 MNHEY and CDR2 SVGEGT come from the germline V gene. The CDR3 is 15 amino acids. Trimming at V came to 5 bases and at J to 3 bases, leaving 7 bases not matched to a gene. In nucleotides, the CDR3 is TGTGCCAGCAGTACAGACAGGGGGCAATTCTACGAGCAGTACTTC. This translates into CASSTDRGQFYEQYF.

This clone has just one count. This rearrangement joins TRBV6-6 to TRBJ2-7; D gene unclear. There are 13 residues in the CDR3. CDR1 is MNHNY and CDR2 is SVGAGI in the germline V gene (reference sequence). V was cut by 0 bases and J by 2 bases, with 5 bases left in between. CDR3 sequence: CASSYSRAYEQYF. The CDR3 nucleotides are TGTGCCAGCAGTTACTCCCGGGCCTACGAGCAGTACTTC.

V is TRBV29-1 and J is TRBJ2-2, with D possibly TRBD1 on 6 matching bases. Germline lookup yields CDR1 SQVTM and CDR2 ANQGSEA. Between the trimmed V and J ends, which lost 6 bases and 2 bases, there was a span of 13 bases. The CDR3 extends over 14 amino acids. CDR3 residues: CSVVRDTNTGELFF. In DNA form, the CDR3 reads TGCAGCGTCGTTCGGGACACCAACACCGGGGAGCTGTTTTTT.

V is TRBV3-1 (or the pseudogene TRBV3-2) and J is TRBJ2-7; D may be TRBD2 (5 bases). Per the germline V gene, CDR1 is LGHDT and CDR2 is YNNKEL (reference sequence). V lost 6 bases and J lost 0, with 9 bases in between. The CDR3 runs 13 residues. The CDR3 bases are TGTGCCAGCAGTCAGGCGGGCTCCTACGAGCAGTACTTC. Translating it yields CASSQAGSYEQYF.

The CDR3 loop is CASSLQGNQPQHF. CDR3 DNA sequence: TGTGCCAGCAGTCTACAGGGGAATCAGCCCCAGCATTTT. The rearrangement uses TRBV2 and TRBJ1-5, with 7 bases that match TRBD1. With 5 bases clipped from V and 4 bases from J, the junction kept 2 bases outside the gene matches. Germline CDR1 is SNHLY and CDR2 is FYNNEI. This CDR3 has 13 amino acids.

The chain is built from TRBV5-1 and TRBJ2-2, with 8 bases fitting TRBD2. The CDR3 runs to 17 residues. V dropped 7 bases and J dropped 1; count of bases not matched to a gene: 12. The V gene's germline CDR1 is SGHRS and CDR2 YFSETQ. The DNA for the CDR3 is TGCGCCAGCGTCATAGGCCCCGGGACTAGGAACACCGGGGAGCTGTTTTTT. Protein product: CASVIGPGTRNTGELFF.

This clone appeared a single time. The chain couples TRBV24-1 to TRBJ2-6; 8 bases fit TRBD1. Germline V gives CDR1 KGHDR, CDR2 SFDVKD. V shed 6 bases and J 4 bases; nucleotides not matched to a gene: 10. CDR3 length: 17 amino acids. CDR3 sequence: CATSSRTGTEGANVLTF. The CDR3 DNA reads TGTGCCACCAGTTCGAGGACAGGGACTGAGGGGGCCAACGTCCTGACTTTC.

This chain connects TRBV3-1 (or the pseudogene TRBV3-2) to TRBJ2-5; perhaps TRBD2 as D (7 bases). Trimming left V 0 bases short and J 6 bases short, with 32 bases between. This CDR3 region has 21 residues. Germline V CDR1 and CDR2: LGHDT, YNNKEL (reference sequence). The DNA of the CDR3 is TGTGCCAGCAGCCAAGATTGGTCATGCGGGGGCGCAGGTGGACATCAGCAGACCCAGTACTTC. This translates into CASSQDWSCGGAGGHQQTQYF.

This chain joins TRBV2 and TRBJ1-6; no reliable D call. Trimming removed 8 bases from V and 3 bases from J, with 14 bases in between. Germline lookup yields CDR1 SNHLY and CDR2 FYNNEI. The CDR3 consists of 15 residues. The CDR3 spells CASAPEGLYNSPLHF. The CDR3, as DNA: TGTGCCAGCGCCCCGGAGGGCCTCTATAATTCACCCCTCCACTTT.

This clone showed up just once. The V and J genes are TRBV11-2 and TRBJ2-2; the D gene is possibly TRBD1 (6 bases). The germline V and J ends were trimmed by 7 bases and 5 bases, with 20 bases remaining between them. Germline CDR1 is SGHAT and CDR2 is FQNNGV. There are 16 residues in the CDR3. As DNA, the CDR3 is TGTGCCAGCATCCAGGCCCTCGGTAGGGGGACCGGGGAGCTGTTTTTT. Encoded protein: CASIQALGRGTGELFF.

The genes are TRBV7-9 and TRBJ1-1; the match to TRBD1 covers 8 bases. There are 13 residues in the CDR3. The V and J ends lost 5 bases and 11 bases, in that order; junction bases with no gene match: 10. Looked up from germline, CDR1 is SEHNR and CDR2 is FQNEAQ (reference sequence). The CDR3: CASSSDRGGWAFF. The CDR3, as DNA: TGTGCCAGCAGCAGCGACAGGGGAGGGTGGGCTTTCTTT.

This chain uses TRBV24-1 with TRBJ1-5; tentative D call: TRBD1 (6 bases). The CDR3 length is 13 residues. Trimming left V 10 bases short and J 5 bases short, with 14 bases between. CDR1 is KGHDR and CDR2 is SFDVKD in the germline V gene. CDR3: CATSGQIDQPQHF. The CDR3 DNA reads as TGTGCCACTTCTGGACAGATTGATCAGCCCCAGCATTTT.

V and J are TRBV27 and TRBJ1-4; TRBD1 matches at 7 bases. Germline trimming cut 0 bases from V and 3 bases from J; bases unmatched to any gene: 4. This CDR3 region has 16 residues. CDR1 is MNHEY and CDR2 is SMNVEV in the germline V gene (reference sequence). The CDR3 sequence: CASSLSVGTANEKLFF. DNA of the CDR3: TGTGCCAGCAGTTTATCGGTCGGGACAGCTAATGAAAAACTGTTTTTT.

V usage is TRBV7-9 and J usage is TRBJ2-5; D gene unclear. The CDR3 consists of 13 residues. The germline gives CDR1 SEHNR, CDR2 FQNEAQ (reference sequence). V dropped 5 bases and J dropped 1 base, with 8 bases sitting between them. CDR3 sequence: CASSLPGQETQYF. CDR3 nucleotide sequence: TGTGCCAGCAGCCTGCCGGGCCAAGAGACCCAGTACTTC. Using reference TRBV7-9 and TRBJ2-5 for the parts outside the CDR3, the full variable domain is DTGVSQNPRHKITKRGQNVTFRCDPISEHNRLYWYRQTLGQGPEFLTYFQNEAQLEKSRLLSDRFSAERPKGSFSTLEIQRTEQGDSAMYLCASSLPGQETQYFGPGTRLLVL.

J is TRBJ1-6 and V is TRBV18, with 9 bases fitting TRBD1. V trimming: 4 bases; J trimming: 8 bases; junction bases outside the gene matches: 6. From germline, CDR1 is KGHSH and CDR2 LQKENI. This CDR3 is 15 amino acids long. CDR3 nucleotide sequence: TGTGCCAGCTCACTGGACAGGGGAAGTGATTCACCCCTCCACTTT. This sequence encodes CASSLDRGSDSPLHF.

The chain recombines TRBV7-8 with TRBJ2-7; 7 bases fit TRBD2. This CDR3 spans 15 amino acids. V trimming: 3 bases; J trimming: 0 bases; junction bases outside the gene matches: 5. Germline CDR1 and CDR2: SGHVS and FQNEAQ. The CDR3 DNA is TGTGCCAGCAGCTTTAGACTAGCCACCTCCTACGAGCAGTACTTC. Translating gives CASSFRLATSYEQYF.

Turning to this clone: A read error may produce the germline difference seen at one junction end. CDR3 region: CATSLTTVLTEAFF. The CDR3, as DNA: TGTGCCACCAGCTTAACCACAGTTCTGACTGAAGCTTTCTTT. The chain links TRBV7-6 to TRBJ1-1; no clear D. In germline, CDR1 is SGHVS, CDR2 FNYEAQ. The CDR3 loop spans 14 amino acids.

V is TRBV12-3 or TRBV12-4 and J is TRBJ1-2; D gene uncertain. The ends were cut back, 1 base at V and 4 bases at J, with 7 bases in the middle. The CDR3 covers 13 residues. CDR3 sequence (DNA): TGTGCCAGCAGTTTAGAACTTCCCTATGGCTACACCTTC. Translating gives CASSLELPYGYTF.

J is TRBJ2-2 and V is TRBV19; TRBD2 aligns across 14 bases. Germline V gene data show CDR1 as LNHDA and CDR2 as SQIVND (reference sequence). After removal of 8 bases from V and 5 bases from J, the junction contained 1 base not matched to a gene. CDR3 size: 14 residues. The CDR3 nucleotides are TGTGCCAGTCGGACTAGCGGGAGGACCGGGGAGCTGTTTTTT. Amino acid sequence: CASRTSGRTGELFF.

The sample holds a few counts of this clone. The chain employs TRBV6-4 and TRBJ1-1; tentatively, D is TRBD1 (5 bases). Germline loops: CDR1 MRHNA, CDR2 SNTAGT. V was clipped by 5 bases and J by 5 bases, with 12 bases between them. The CDR3 runs to 13 residues. The CDR3 loop is CASSRIGGTEAFF. Written as DNA, the CDR3 is TGTGCCAGCAGTAGGATCGGGGGGACTGAAGCTTTCTTT.

This sequence joins TRBV11-2 and TRBJ1-5; D is uncertain. The CDR3 totals 13 residues. Germline CDR1 and CDR2: SGHAT and FQNNGV. V lost 3 bases and J 4 bases, leaving 7 bases between the germline ends. CDR3 loop: CASSFSENQPQHF. The CDR3 region has the DNA TGTGCCAGCAGCTTTTCTGAGAATCAGCCCCAGCATTTT.

The V and J genes are TRBV19 and TRBJ2-3; 9 bases align to TRBD2. Trimming removed 1 base from V and 2 bases from J; junction bases left unmatched: 4. The CDR3 runs 16 residues. CDR1 and CDR2 (germline): LNHDA, SQIVND (reference sequence). The CDR3 spells CASSIGAGGYTDTQYF. DNA of the CDR3: TGTGCCAGTAGTATAGGAGCGGGAGGTTACACAGATACGCAGTATTTT.

CDR3: CASSPRDSSVEAFF. The CDR3 DNA reads as TGTGCCAGCAGCCCACGGGACTCCTCGGTTGAAGCTTTCTTT. The J gene is TRBJ1-1, the V gene TRBV9; TRBD1 is a possible D gene (5 bases). Germline assignment: CDR1 SGDLS and CDR2 YYNGEE. The CDR3 loop spans 14 amino acids. The V end lost 4 bases, the J end lost 7 bases, and 17 bases lay between the germline ends.

The chain is built from TRBV18 and TRBJ2-3, with 11 bases matching TRBD2. The ends lost 3 bases at V and 6 bases at J; junction bases unmatched: 5. The germline gives CDR1 KGHSH, CDR2 LQKENI. CDR3 length equals 15 residues. The CDR3 coding sequence is TGTGCCAGCTCACCGACTAGCGGGGATACGGATACGCAGTATTTT. Encoded protein: CASSPTSGDTDTQYF.